This T cell receptor beta chain emerged from a study of blood T cell repertoires in COVID-19. Overall study: Sites across the United States, Italy and Spain contributed samples from acute and convalescent COVID-19. Sources were T cells, B-cell-depleted T cells, or PBMCs; the material itself was cDNA or gDNA.

It was during active infection that Seattle patients were enrolled and then longitudinally followed. Original data processing: Amplification with reference gene primers provided the estimates of nucleated cell counts. Profiling relied on immunoSEQ multiplex PCR, and the TCRdb table lists in-frame clones only, not all of them. V, J and clone size were drawn from that table, and D and trimming were deduced from the DNA. The profile shows 300,000 to 400,000 clones, approximately 89% of them singletons. The germline gives CDR1 KGHDR, CDR2 SFDVKD. The CDR3 runs 17 residues. V was cut by 3 bases and J by 5 bases, with 20 bases left in between.

The specimen was peripheral blood. This chain links TRBV24-1 with TRBJ2-3; D is possibly TRBD2 (6 bases). The sequence was obtained from a woman in her twenties or thirties with COVID-19, enrolled during active disease. CDR3 DNA sequence: TGTGCCACCAGTGATGGGGCGGGGCGCGGGGTGAGAGATACGCAGTATTTT. Amino acids: CATSDGAGRGVRDTQYF.